The clone carrying this TCR beta chain was counted many times. Exclusion followed for patients with uncontrolled infection, other autoimmune disease, pregnancy or lactation. This sample was included in a study of T cells in Graves' hyperthyroidism and ophthalmopathy. Amplification of TCR beta CDR3 regions was performed using RNA transcripts as template. The primer set for the first-round RT-PCR of the TCR CDR3 was HTBI. MiXCR, run by TCRdb on the multiplex PCR reads, gives a single entry per CDR3 protein. The sample consists of 600,000 to 700,000 distinct CDR3 sequences, about 14% of them appearing once. The sample comprised blood. This TCR was recovered from a woman aged 40-49 years with Graves' ophthalmopathy.

For the CDR3, the DNA is TGTGCCATCAGTGACGACAGGTGGGAGCAGTACTTC. Amino acid sequence: CAISDDRWEQYF. The chain joins TRBV10-3 to TRBJ2-7, with a weak D call TRBD1 (6 bases). The V end lost 3 bases, the J end lost 7 bases, and 10 bases lay between the germline ends. Germline V gene sequence: CDR1 ENHRY, CDR2 SYGVKD. This CDR3 spans 12 amino acids.